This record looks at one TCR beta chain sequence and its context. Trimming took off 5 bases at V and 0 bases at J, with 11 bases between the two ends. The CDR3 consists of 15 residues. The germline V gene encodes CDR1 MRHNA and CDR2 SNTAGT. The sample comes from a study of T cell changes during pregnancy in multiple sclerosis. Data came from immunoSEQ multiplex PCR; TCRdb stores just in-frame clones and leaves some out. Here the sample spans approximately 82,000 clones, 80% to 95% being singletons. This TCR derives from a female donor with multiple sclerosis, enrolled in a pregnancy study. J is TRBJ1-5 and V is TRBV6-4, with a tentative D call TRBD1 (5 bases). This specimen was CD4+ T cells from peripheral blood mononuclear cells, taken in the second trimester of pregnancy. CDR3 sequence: CASSPREGSNQPQHF. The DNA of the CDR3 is TGTGCCAGCAGTCCCAGGGAGGGTAGCAATCAGCCCCAGCATTTT.